Listed below are T cell receptor beta chains from one sample, sequenced in a study of blood T cell repertoires in COVID-19. Sequencing was performed with immunoSEQ multiplex PCR; in TCRdb, only in-frame clones are kept and a portion is missing. The table has 60,000 to 80,000 clones, approximately 85% seen once. The sequenced material came from peripheral blood. The receptors originated from a man aged 50 to 60 with acute or convalescent COVID-19. Both conserved end residues are part of each CDR3. D genes are given only for firm matches. Where a row states a size, it is once, few, many or the class of an expanded clone; other rows omit it.

-	TRBV11-2	TRBJ2-5	-	14	CASSSLVPGETQYF	TGTGCCAGCAGCTCCCTGGTCCCGGGGGAGACCCAGTACTTC
TRBD2	TRBV6-6	TRBJ2-7	many	15	CASSYSSGGATEQYF	TGTGCCAGCAGTTACTCCAGCGGGGGGGCAACCGAGCAGTACTTC
TRBD1	TRBV7-9	TRBJ2-5	-	15	CASSVSTGGAKTQYF	TGTGCCAGCAGCGTCTCGACAGGGGGCGCAAAGACCCAGTACTTC
-	TRBV29-1	TRBJ2-3	-	12	CSVVRGVDTQYF	TGCAGCGTTGTCAGGGGCGTAGATACGCAGTATTTT
-	TRBV5-1	TRBJ2-3	-	15	CASSLRAGPTDTQYF	TGCGCCAGCAGCTTGCGGGCAGGGCCCACAGATACGCAGTATTTT
TRBD2	TRBV24-1	TRBJ2-1	-	17	CATSEPLAGGGYNEQFF	TGTGCCACCAGTGAACCACTAGCGGGGGGTGGCTACAATGAGCAGTTCTTC
-	TRBV6-5	TRBJ1-1	-	13	CASQSLRDTEAFF	TGTGCCAGCCAAAGCCTCAGGGACACTGAAGCTTTCTTT
TRBD2	TRBV2	TRBJ2-3	-	15	CASKVLAGFTDTQYF	TGTGCCAGCAAGGTACTAGCGGGGTTCACAGATACGCAGTATTTT
TRBD1	TRBV27	TRBJ1-2	once	16	CASSLGTGDDRYGYTF	TGTGCCAGCAGTTTAGGGACAGGGGACGACCGCTATGGCTACACCTTC
TRBD1	TRBV29-1	TRBJ2-5	-	12	CSARTGEETQYF	TGCAGCGCTCGGACAGGGGAAGAGACCCAGTACTTC
-	TRBV15	TRBJ2-7	-	14	CATSSGESWDEQYF	TGTGCCACCAGCAGCGGGGAAAGTTGGGACGAGCAGTACTTC
-	TRBV3-1/TRBV3-2	TRBJ1-2	-	14	CASSQGGAGYGYTF	TGTGCCAGCAGCCAAGGGGGTGCGGGCTATGGCTACACCTTC
TRBD1	TRBV5-6	TRBJ1-4	-	14	CASSIQGAYEKLFF	TGTGCCAGCAGCATACAGGGGGCGTATGAAAAACTGTTTTTT
TRBD2	TRBV10-3	TRBJ2-2	-	16	CAIPLAGALPAGELFF	TGTGCCATCCCCCTAGCGGGGGCCCTCCCCGCCGGGGAGCTGTTTTTT
-	TRBV2	TRBJ1-2	-	14	CASSEAQGLAGYTF	TGTGCCAGCAGTGAAGCGCAAGGGCTAGCGGGCTACACCTTC
-	TRBV24-1	TRBJ2-6	-	16	CATSDSSRTGANVLTF	TGTGCCACCAGTGATTCGTCCAGGACTGGGGCCAACGTCCTGACTTTC
-	TRBV12-5	TRBJ2-7	-	14	CASGLDTATYEQYF	TGTGCTAGTGGTTTGGACACTGCGACATACGAGCAGTACTTC
-	TRBV9	TRBJ1-1	-	15	CASSVEPGVNTEAFF	TGTGCCAGCAGCGTTGAACCGGGGGTAAACACTGAAGCTTTCTTT
TRBD1	TRBV19	TRBJ2-3	-	17	CASSIVSWGQLTDTQYF	TGTGCCAGTAGTATAGTCAGTTGGGGACAGCTAACAGATACGCAGTATTTT
-	TRBV5-1	TRBJ1-1	-	15	CASSLPSGGLSEAFF	TGCGCCAGCAGCTTGCCCTCCGGGGGGTTGTCTGAAGCTTTCTTT
-	TRBV28	TRBJ1-2	-	17	CASKFTAGDAAGYGYTF	TGTGCCAGCAAGTTCACGGCAGGTGACGCAGCCGGCTATGGCTACACCTTC
TRBD1	TRBV2	TRBJ1-2	-	13	CASSPRTGDGYTF	TGTGCCAGCAGTCCCCGGACAGGGGATGGCTACACCTTC
-	TRBV5-5	TRBJ2-5	-	13	CASSLGPKETQYF	TGTGCCAGCAGCTTGGGGCCCAAAGAGACCCAGTACTTC
-	TRBV30	TRBJ1-1	once	11	CAQHENTEAFF	TGTGCCCAACACGAGAACACTGAAGCTTTCTTT
TRBD2	TRBV3-1/TRBV3-2	TRBJ2-2	-	18	CASSQSRRAGEHTGELFF	TGTGCCAGCAGCCAGTCACGGCGAGCGGGGGAACACACCGGGGAGCTGTTTTTT
TRBD2	TRBV5-4	TRBJ2-2	-	17	CASSGQSGGTYTGELFF	TGTGCCAGCAGCGGTCAAAGCGGGGGGACCTACACCGGGGAGCTGTTTTTT